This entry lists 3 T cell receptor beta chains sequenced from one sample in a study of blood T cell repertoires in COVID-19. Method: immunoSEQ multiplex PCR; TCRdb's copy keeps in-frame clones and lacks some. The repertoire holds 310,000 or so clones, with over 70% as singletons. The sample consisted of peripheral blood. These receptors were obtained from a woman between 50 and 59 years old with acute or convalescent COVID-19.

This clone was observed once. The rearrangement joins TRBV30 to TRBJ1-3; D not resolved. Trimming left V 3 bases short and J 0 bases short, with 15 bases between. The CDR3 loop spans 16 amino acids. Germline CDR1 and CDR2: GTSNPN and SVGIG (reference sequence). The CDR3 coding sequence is TGTGCCTGGAGCTCGGGGATGGGGAGCTCTGGAAACACCATATATTTT. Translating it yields CAWSSGMGSSGNTIYF. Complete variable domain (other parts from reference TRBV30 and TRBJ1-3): SQTIHQWPATLVQPVGSPLSLECTVEGTSNPNLYWYRQAAGRGLQLLFYSVGIGQISSEVPQNLSASRPQDRQFILSSKKLLLSDSGFYLCAWSSGMGSSGNTIYFGEGSWLTVV.

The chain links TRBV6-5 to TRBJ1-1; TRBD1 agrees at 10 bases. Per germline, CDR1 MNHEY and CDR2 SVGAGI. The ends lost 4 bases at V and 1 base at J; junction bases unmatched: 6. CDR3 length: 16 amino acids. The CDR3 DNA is TGTGCCAGCAGTTCGGACAGGGGGAGGGGGAACACTGAAGCTTTCTTT. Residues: CASSSDRGRGNTEAFF.

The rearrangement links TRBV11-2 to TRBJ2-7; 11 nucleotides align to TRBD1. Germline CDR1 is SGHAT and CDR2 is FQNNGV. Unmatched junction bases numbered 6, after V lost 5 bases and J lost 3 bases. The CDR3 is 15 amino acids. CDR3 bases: TGTGCCAGCAGCCCGACGGGGACAGGGGGCTACGAGCAGTACTTC. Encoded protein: CASSPTGTGGYEQYF.